The present entry profiles one T cell receptor beta chain with its context. V was trimmed by 4 bases and J by 7 bases, leaving 14 bases between them. The CDR3 loop spans 13 amino acids. Germline V lookup: CDR1 MGHRA, CDR2 YSYEKL. The sample comes from a study of regulatory dendritic cells for organ transplantation. Assay: immunoSEQ multiplex PCR; the TCRdb copy retains only in-frame clones and omits some. In the table there are 25,000 to 30,000 clones, approximately 82% of which are singletons. The rearrangement uses TRBV4-1 and TRBJ2-7, with D unclear. This TCR derives from a human donor in good health. The specimen sequenced was naive CD4+ T cells from blood. The subset: CD45RA+ naive T cells. The CDR3 loop is CASSRDILREQYF. The CDR3 DNA reads as TGCGCCAGCAGCCGAGACATACTACGAGAGCAGTACTTC.